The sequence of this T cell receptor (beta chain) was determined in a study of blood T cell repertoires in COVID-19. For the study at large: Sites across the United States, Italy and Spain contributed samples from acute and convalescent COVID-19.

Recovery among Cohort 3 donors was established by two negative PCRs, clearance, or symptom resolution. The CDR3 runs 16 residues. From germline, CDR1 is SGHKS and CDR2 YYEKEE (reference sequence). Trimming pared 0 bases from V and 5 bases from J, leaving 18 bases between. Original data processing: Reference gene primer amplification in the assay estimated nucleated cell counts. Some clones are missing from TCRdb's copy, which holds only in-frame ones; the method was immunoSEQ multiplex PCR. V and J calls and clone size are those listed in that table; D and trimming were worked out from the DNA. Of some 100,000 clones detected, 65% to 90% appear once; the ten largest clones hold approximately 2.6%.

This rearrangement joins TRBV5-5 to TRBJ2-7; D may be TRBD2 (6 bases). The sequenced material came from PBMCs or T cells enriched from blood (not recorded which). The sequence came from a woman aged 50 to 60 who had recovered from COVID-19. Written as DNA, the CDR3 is TGTGCCAGCAGCTTGGCGGGGGTGGGGACCGTCGACGAGCAGTACTTC. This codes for CASSLAGVGTVDEQYF.